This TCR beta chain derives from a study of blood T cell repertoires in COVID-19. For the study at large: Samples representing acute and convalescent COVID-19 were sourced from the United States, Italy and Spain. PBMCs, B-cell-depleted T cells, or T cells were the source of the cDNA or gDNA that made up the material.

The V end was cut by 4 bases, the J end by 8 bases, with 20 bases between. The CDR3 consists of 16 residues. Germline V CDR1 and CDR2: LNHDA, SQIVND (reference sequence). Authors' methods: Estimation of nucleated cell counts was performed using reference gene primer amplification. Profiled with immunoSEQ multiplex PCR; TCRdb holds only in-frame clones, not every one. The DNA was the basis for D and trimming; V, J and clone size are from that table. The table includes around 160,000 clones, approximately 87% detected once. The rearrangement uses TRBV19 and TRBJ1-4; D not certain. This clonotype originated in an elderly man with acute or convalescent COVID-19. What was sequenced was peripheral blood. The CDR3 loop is CASSTIARRVGEKLFF. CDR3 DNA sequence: TGTGCCAGTAGTACCATCGCCCGCCGGGTAGGCGAAAAACTGTTTTTT.